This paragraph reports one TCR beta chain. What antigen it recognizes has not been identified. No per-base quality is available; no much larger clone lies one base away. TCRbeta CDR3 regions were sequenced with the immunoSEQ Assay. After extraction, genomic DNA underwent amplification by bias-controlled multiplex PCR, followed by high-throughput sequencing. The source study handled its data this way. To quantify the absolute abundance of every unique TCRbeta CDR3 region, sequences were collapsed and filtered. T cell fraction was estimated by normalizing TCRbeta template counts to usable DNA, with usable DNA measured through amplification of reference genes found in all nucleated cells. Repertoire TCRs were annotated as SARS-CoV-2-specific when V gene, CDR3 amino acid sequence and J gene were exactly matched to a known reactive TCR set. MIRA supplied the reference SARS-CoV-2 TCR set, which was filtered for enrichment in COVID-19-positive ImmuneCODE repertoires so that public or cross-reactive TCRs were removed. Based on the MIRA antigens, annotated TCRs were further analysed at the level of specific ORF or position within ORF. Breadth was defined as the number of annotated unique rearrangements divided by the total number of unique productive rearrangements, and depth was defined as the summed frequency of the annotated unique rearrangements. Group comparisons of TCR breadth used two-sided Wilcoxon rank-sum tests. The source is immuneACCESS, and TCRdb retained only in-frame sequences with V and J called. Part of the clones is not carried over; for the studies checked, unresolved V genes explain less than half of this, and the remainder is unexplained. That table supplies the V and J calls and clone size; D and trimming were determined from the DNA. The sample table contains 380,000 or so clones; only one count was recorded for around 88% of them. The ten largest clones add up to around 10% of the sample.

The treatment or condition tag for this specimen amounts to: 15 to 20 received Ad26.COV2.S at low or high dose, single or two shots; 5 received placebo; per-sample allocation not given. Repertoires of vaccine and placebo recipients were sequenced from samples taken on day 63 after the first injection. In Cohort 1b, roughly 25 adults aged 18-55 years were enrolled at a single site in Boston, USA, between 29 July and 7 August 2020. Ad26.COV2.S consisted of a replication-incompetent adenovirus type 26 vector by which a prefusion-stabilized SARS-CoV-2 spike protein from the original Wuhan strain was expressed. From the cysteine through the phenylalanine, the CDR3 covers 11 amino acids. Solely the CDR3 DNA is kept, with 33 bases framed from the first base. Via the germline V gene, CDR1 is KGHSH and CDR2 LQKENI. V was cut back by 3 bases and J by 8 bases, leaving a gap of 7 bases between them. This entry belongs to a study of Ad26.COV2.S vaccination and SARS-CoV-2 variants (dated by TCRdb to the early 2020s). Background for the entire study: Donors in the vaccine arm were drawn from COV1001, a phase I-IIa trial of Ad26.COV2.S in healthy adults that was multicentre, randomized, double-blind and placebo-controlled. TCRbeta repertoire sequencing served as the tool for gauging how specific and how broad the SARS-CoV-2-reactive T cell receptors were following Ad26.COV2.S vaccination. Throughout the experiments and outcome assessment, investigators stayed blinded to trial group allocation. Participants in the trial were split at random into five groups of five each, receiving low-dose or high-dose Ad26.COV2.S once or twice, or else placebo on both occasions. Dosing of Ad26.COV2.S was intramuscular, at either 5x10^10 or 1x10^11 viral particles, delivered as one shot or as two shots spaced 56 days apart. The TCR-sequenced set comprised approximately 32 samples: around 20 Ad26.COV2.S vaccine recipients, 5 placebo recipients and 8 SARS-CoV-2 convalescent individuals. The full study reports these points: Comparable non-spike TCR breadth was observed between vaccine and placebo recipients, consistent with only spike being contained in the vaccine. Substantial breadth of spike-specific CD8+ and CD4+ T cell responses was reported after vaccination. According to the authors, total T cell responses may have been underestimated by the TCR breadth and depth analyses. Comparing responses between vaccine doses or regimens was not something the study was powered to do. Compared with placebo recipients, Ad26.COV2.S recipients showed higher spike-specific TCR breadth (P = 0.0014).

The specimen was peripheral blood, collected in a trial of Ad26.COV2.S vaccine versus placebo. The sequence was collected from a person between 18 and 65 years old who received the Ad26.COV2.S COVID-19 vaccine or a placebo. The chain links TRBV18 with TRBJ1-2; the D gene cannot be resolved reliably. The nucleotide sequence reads TGTGCCAGCTCACCGAATGAGGGCTACACCTTC. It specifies CASSPNEGYTF.